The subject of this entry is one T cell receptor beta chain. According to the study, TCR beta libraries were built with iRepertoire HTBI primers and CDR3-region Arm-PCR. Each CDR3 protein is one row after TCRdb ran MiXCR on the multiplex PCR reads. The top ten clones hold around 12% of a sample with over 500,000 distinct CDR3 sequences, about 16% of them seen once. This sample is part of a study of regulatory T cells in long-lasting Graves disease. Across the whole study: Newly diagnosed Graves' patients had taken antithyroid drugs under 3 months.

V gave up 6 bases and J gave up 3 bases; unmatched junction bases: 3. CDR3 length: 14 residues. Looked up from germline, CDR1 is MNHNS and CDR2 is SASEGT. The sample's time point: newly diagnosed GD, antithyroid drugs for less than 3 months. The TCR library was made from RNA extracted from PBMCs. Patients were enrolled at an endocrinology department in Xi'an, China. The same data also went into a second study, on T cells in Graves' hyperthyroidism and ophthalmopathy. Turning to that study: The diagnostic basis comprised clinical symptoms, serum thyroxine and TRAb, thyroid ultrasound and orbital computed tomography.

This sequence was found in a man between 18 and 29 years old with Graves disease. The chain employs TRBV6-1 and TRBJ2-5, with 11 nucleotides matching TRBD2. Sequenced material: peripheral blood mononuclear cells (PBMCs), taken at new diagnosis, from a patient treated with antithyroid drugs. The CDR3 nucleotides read TGTGCCAGCAGGGTACTAGCGGGAGAAGAGACCCAGTACTTC. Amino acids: CASRVLAGEETQYF.